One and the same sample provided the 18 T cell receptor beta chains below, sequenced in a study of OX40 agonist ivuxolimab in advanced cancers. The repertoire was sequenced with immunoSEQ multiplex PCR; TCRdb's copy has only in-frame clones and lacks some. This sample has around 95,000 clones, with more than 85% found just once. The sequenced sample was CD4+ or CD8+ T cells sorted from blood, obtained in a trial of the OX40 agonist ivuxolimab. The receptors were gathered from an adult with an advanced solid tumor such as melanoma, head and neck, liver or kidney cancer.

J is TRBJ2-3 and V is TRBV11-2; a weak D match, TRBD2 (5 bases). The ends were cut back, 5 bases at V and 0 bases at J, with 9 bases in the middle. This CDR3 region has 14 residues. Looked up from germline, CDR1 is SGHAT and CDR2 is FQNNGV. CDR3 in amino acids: CASSRLISTDTQYF. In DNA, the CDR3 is TGTGCCAGCAGCCGACTAATCAGCACAGATACGCAGTATTTT.

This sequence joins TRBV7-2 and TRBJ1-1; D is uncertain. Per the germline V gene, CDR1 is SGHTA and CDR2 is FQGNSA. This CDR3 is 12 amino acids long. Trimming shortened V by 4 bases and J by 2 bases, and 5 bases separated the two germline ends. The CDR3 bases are TGTGCCAGCAGCTACACCAACACTGAAGCTTTCTTT. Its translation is CASSYTNTEAFF. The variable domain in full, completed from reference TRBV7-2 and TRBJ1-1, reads GAGVSQSPSNKVTEKGKDVELRCDPISGHTALYWYRQSLGQGLEFLIYFQGNSAPDKSGLPSDRFSAERTGGSVSTLTIQRTQQEDSAVYLCASSYTNTEAFFGQGTRLTVV.

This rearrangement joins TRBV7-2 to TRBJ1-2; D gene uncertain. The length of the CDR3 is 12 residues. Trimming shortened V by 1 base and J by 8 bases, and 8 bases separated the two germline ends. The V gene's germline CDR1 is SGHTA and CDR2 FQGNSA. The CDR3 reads CASSLEATGYTF. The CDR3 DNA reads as TGTGCCAGCAGCTTAGAGGCGACAGGCTACACCTTC.

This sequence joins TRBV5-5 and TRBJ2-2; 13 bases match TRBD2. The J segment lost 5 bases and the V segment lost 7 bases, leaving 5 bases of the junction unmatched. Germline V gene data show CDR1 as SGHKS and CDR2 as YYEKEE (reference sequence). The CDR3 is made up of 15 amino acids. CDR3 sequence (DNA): TGTGCCAGCTGTGGACTAGCGGGAGTAACCGGGGAGCTGTTTTTT. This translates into CASCGLAGVTGELFF.

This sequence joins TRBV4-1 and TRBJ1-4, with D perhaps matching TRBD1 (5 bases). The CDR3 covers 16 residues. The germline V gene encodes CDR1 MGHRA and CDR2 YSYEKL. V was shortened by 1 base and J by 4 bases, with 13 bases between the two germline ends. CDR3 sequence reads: CASSQVRGVFNEKLFF. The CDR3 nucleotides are TGCGCCAGCAGCCAAGTTAGAGGGGTGTTTAATGAAAAACTGTTTTTT.

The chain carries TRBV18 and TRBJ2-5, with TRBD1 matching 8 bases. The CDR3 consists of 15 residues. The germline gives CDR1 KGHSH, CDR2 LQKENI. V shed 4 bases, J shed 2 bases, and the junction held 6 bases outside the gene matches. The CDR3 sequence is CASSRRTGRQETQYF. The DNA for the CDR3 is TGTGCCAGCTCACGCCGGACAGGGAGGCAAGAGACCCAGTACTTC.

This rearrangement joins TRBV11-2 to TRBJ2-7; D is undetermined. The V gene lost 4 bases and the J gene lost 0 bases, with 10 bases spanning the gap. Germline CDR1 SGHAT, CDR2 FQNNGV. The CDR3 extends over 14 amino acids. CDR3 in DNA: TGTGCCAGCAGCTCGGACGGTGGCTCCTACGAGCAGTACTTC. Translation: CASSSDGGSYEQYF.

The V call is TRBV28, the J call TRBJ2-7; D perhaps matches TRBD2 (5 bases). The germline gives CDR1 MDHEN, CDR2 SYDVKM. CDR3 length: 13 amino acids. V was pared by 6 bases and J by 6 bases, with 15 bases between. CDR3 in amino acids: CASRAEVRGEQYF. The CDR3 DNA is TGTGCCAGCAGGGCTGAAGTACGGGGCGAGCAGTACTTC. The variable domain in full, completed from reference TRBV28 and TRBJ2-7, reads DVKVTQSSRYLVKRTGEKVFLECVQDMDHENMFWYRQDPGLGLRLIYFSYDVKMKEKGDIPEGYSVSREKKERFSLILESASTNQTSMYLCASRAEVRGEQYFGPGTRLTVT.

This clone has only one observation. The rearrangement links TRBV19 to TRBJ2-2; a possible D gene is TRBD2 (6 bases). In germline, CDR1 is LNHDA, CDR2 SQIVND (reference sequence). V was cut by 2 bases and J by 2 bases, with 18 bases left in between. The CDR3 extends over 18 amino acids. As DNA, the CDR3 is TGTGCCAGTAGTATATACACACGGACTAAACTTAACACCGGGGAGCTGTTTTTT. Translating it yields CASSIYTRTKLNTGELFF.

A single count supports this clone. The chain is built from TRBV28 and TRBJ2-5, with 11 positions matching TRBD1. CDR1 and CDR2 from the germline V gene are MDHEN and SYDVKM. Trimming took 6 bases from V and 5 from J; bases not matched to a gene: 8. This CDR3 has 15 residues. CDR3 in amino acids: CASSGQGALRETQYF. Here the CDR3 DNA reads TGTGCCAGCAGCGGACAGGGGGCGCTTCGGGAGACCCAGTACTTC.

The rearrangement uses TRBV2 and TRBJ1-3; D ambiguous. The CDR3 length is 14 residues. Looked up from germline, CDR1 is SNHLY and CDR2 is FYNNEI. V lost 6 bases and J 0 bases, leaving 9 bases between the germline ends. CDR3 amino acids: CASREVGSGNTIYF. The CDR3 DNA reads TGTGCCAGCAGGGAGGTGGGCTCTGGAAACACCATATATTTT.

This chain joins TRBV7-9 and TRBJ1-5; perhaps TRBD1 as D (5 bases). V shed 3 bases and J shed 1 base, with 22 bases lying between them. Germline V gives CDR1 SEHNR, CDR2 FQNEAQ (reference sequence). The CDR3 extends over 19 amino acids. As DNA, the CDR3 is TGTGCCAGCAGCTTGTGGGTTTTCGGCCAAAAGGGGAGCAATCAGCCCCAGCATTTT. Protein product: CASSLWVFGQKGSNQPQHF.

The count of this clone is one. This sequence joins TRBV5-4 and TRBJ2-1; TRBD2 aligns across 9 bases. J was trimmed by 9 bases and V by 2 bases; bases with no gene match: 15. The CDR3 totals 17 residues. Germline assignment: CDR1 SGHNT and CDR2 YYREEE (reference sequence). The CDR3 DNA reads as TGTGCCAGCAGCTTAAAGGGGGAGGCGGGAGGGCCCTTTGAGCAGTTCTTC. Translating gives CASSLKGEAGGPFEQFF.

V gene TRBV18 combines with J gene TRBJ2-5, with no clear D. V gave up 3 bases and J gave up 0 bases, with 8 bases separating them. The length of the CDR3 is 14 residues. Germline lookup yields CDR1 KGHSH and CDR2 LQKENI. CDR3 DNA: TGTGCCAGCTCACCCTCCCTGTACCAAGAGACCCAGTACTTC. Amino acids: CASSPSLYQETQYF.

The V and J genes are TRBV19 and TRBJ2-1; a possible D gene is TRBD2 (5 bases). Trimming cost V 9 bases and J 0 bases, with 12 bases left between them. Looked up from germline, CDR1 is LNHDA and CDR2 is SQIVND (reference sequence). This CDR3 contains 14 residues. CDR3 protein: CASASRSSYNEQFF. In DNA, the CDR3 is TGTGCCAGCGCTAGCAGGAGCTCCTACAATGAGCAGTTCTTC.

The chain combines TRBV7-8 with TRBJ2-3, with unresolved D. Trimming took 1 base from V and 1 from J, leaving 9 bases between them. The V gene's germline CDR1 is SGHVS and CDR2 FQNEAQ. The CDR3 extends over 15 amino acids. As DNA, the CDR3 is TGTGCCAGCAGCTTAGTAACCCCAGGCACAGATACGCAGTATTTT. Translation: CASSLVTPGTDTQYF.

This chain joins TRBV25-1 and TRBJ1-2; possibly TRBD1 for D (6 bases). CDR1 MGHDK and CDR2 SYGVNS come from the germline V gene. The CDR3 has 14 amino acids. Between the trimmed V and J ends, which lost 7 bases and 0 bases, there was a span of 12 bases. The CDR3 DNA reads TGTGCCAGCACCCCGACAGGTGCTAACTATGGCTACACCTTC. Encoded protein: CASTPTGANYGYTF.

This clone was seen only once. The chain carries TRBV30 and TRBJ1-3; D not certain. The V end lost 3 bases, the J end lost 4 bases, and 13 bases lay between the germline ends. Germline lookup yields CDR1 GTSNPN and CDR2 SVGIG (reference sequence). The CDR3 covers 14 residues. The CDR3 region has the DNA TGTGCCTGGAGCGTAGGTGCGCACGGAAACACCATATATTTT. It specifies CAWSVGAHGNTIYF.